The clone carrying this T cell receptor beta chain turned up a few times. What it recognizes is unknown. The data are from a study of naive and memory T cell subsets. An equimolar mix of two oligonucleotides served as the beta constant-region primer for TRBC1 and TRBC2. Four rounds of PCR amplified the ligated cDNA using nested alpha and beta constant-region primers plus SP2. A 12-nucleotide UMI and the SP2 primer were added to the cDNA 3' end by oligonucleotide ligation. TCRdb redid the calling of the UMI-ligation and nested PCR reads with MiXCR, one entry per CDR3 protein. This sample has approximately 150,000 distinct CDR3 sequences; 22% occur once, and the top ten carry 0.11%. Separate alpha and beta amplification began at the second PCR step. V was cut by 4 bases and J by 6 bases, with 16 bases left in between. Germline assignment: CDR1 LNHNV and CDR2 YYDKDF (reference sequence). The CDR3 loop spans 15 amino acids.

Whole-study results and caveats: Possibly reflecting memory cells re-expressing CD45RA, a few larger clonotypes occurred in naive repertoires, especially CD8. RNA-based TCR counts may shift with T cell activation and differentiation. In CD4 and CD8 cells, diversity dropped from naive through EMRA.

Sequencing used naive CD4+ T cells from blood. The sequence derives from a human donor in good health. V and J are TRBV15 and TRBJ2-1, with a possible D match to TRBD1 (6 bases). The CDR3 coding sequence is TGTGCCACCAGCAAAACAGGGTTAGGATCCAATGAGCAGTTCTTC. Translation gives CATSKTGLGSNEQFF. The full variable domain, with the rest looked up from reference TRBV15 and TRBJ2-1, is DAMVIQNPRYQVTQFGKPVTLSCSQTLNHNVMYWYQQKSSQAPKLLFHYYDKDFNNEADTPDNFQSRRPNTSFCFLDIRSPGLGDTAMYLCATSKTGLGSNEQFFGPGTRLTVL.